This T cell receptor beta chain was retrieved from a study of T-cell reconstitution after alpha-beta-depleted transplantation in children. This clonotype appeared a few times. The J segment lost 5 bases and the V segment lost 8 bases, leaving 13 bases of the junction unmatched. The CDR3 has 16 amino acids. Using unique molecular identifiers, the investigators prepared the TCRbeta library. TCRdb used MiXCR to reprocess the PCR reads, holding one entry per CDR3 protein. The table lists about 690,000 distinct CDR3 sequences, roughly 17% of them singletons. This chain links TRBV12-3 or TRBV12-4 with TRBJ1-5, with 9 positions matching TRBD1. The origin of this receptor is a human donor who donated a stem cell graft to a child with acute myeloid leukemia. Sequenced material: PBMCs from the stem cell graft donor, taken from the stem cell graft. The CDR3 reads CASQRQGEGFHQPQHF. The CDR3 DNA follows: TGTGCCAGCCAACGACAGGGGGAGGGGTTTCATCAGCCCCAGCATTTT.